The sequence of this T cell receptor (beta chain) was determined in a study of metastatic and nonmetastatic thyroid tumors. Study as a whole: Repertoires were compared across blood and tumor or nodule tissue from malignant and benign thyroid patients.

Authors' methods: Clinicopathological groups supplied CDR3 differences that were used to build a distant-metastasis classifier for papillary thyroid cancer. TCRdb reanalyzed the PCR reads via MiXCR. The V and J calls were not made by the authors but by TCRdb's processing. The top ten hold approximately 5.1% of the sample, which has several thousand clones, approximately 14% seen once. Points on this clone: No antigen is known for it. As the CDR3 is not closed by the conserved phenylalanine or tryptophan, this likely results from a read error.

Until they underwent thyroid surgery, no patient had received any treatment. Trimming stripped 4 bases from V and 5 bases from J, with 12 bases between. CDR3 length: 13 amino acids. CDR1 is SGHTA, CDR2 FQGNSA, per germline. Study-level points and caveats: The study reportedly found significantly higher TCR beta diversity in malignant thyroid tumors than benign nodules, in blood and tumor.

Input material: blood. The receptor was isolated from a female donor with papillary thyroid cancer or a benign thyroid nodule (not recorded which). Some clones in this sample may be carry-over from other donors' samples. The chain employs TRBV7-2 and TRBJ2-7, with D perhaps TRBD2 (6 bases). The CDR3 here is CASSSLATHEQYL. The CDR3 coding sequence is TGTGCCAGCAGCTCGCTAGCGACGCACGAGCAGTACTTG.